Shown below are 12 T cell receptor beta chains from a single sample sequenced in a study of T cell responses to AZD1222 COVID-19 vaccine. Repertoires were generated with immunoSEQ multiplex PCR, while TCRdb's copy carries only in-frame clones and drops some. Among about 110,000 clones listed, approximately 88% were seen once. The input for sequencing was peripheral blood, taken on day 0 of MenACWY control vaccination. The receptor set was obtained from an adult in good health.

The rearrangement joins TRBV7-2 to TRBJ1-4; D is ambiguous. Per germline, CDR1 SGHTA and CDR2 FQGNSA. This CDR3 contains 14 residues. With 5 bases removed from V and 6 bases from J, the gap between germline ends came to 13 bases. In DNA form, the CDR3 reads TGTGCCAGCAGCACCGGAGGTAGTCATGAAAAACTGTTTTTT. Translation gives CASSTGGSHEKLFF.

The gene calls are TRBV7-2 and TRBJ1-2, with unresolved D. The ends were cut back, 1 base at V and 0 bases at J, with 3 bases in the middle. Germline V lookup: CDR1 SGHTA, CDR2 FQGNSA. The CDR3 runs 13 residues. The CDR3 DNA reads TGTGCCAGCAGCTTAGGAGCTAACTATGGCTACACCTTC. Translated: CASSLGANYGYTF.

In this sample, this clone turned up once. The chain carries TRBV5-1 and TRBJ2-3; no reliable D call. V was pared by 6 bases and J by 4 bases, with 21 bases between. The CDR3 sequence is 16 residues long. Germline CDR1 is SGHRS and CDR2 is YFSETQ. CDR3 sequence: CASTPHGPDVADTQYF. The CDR3 DNA reads as TGCGCCAGCACCCCCCATGGCCCCGACGTCGCAGATACGCAGTATTTT. The variable domain in full, completed from reference TRBV5-1 and TRBJ2-3, reads KAGVTQTPRYLIKTRGQQVTLSCSPISGHRSVSWYQQTPGQGLQFLFEYFSETQRNKGNFPGRFSGRQFSNSRSEMNVSTLELGDSALYLCASTPHGPDVADTQYFGPGTRLTVL.

The chain combines TRBV7-9 with TRBJ2-7; no clear D. Germline V gives CDR1 SEHNR, CDR2 FQNEAQ (reference sequence). V was clipped by 5 bases and J by 2 bases, with 4 bases between them. This CDR3 comprises 11 residues. The CDR3 DNA is TGTGCCAGCAGCGGAACCTACGAGCAGTACTTC. This gives the protein CASSGTYEQYF. Based on the CDR3 plus reference TRBV7-9 and TRBJ2-7, the full variable domain is DTGVSQNPRHKITKRGQNVTFRCDPISEHNRLYWYRQTLGQGPEFLTYFQNEAQLEKSRLLSDRFSAERPKGSFSTLEIQRTEQGDSAMYLCASSGTYEQYFGPGTRLTVT.

The genes are TRBV3-1 (or the pseudogene TRBV3-2) and TRBJ1-3; no definite D call. CDR1 LGHDT and CDR2 YNNKEL come from the germline V gene (reference sequence). The ends were cut back, 1 base at V and 4 bases at J, with 17 bases in the middle. CDR3 size: 17 residues. The CDR3 nucleotides are TGTGCCAGCAGCCAAGTTGGGCTAGACAATTCGGGAAACACCATATATTTT. This gives the protein CASSQVGLDNSGNTIYF.

The chain carries TRBV27 and TRBJ1-5; D gene uncertain. CDR1 MNHEY and CDR2 SMNVEV come from the germline V gene (reference sequence). The CDR3 is made up of 16 amino acids. Trimming removed 6 bases from V and 7 bases from J, with 22 bases in between. CDR3 DNA sequence: TGTGCCAGCAGACCGGTCCCTGCCTCCATCGACCAGCCCCAGCATTTT. This gives the protein CASRPVPASIDQPQHF.

The V call is TRBV28, the J call TRBJ1-2; the match to TRBD1 covers 12 bases. Per germline, CDR1 MDHEN and CDR2 SYDVKM. The CDR3 totals 15 residues. With V trimmed by 4 bases and J by 2 bases, 2 bases remained unmatched. CDR3 sequence reads: CASSSGQGANYGYTF. The CDR3 DNA is TGTGCCAGCAGTTCGGGACAGGGGGCGAACTATGGCTACACCTTC.

The chain is built from TRBV15 and TRBJ1-5; the D is unclear. This CDR3 has 13 amino acids. V dropped 1 base and J dropped 7 bases, with 8 bases sitting between them. Germline CDR1 LNHNV, CDR2 YYDKDF (reference sequence). In nucleotides, the CDR3 is TGTGCCACCAGCAGAGTGTACGGACAGCCCCAGCATTTT. It specifies CATSRVYGQPQHF.

This clone was recorded once. This sequence joins TRBV11-2 and TRBJ1-6; maybe TRBD1 (6 bases). V was clipped by 11 bases and J by 0 bases, with 8 bases between them. This CDR3 region has 13 residues. CDR1 is SGHAT, CDR2 FQNNGV, per germline. CDR3 bases: TGTGCCGGGGGGGCCTCCTATAATTCACCCCTCCACTTT. It yields the protein CAGGASYNSPLHF.

The J gene is TRBJ1-5, the V gene TRBV19, with D perhaps TRBD1 (5 bases). The CDR3 covers 18 residues. V dropped 3 bases and J dropped 2 bases, with 20 bases sitting between them. Germline V gene sequence: CDR1 LNHDA, CDR2 SQIVND (reference sequence). The CDR3 region is CASSMRDLKLGGNQPQHF. The CDR3 bases are TGTGCCAGTAGTATGCGGGACTTAAAATTAGGTGGCAATCAGCCCCAGCATTTT.

The chain couples TRBV4-1 to TRBJ1-4, with a possible D match to TRBD1 (5 bases). The CDR3 consists of 16 residues. Looked up from germline, CDR1 is MGHRA and CDR2 is YSYEKL. V lost 4 bases to trimming and J lost 0 bases, with 12 bases between them. The CDR3 is CASSLRQIATNEKLFF. The CDR3 nucleotides are TGCGCCAGCAGCCTACGACAGATTGCAACTAATGAAAAACTGTTTTTT.

This chain uses TRBV9 with TRBJ1-6; no reliable D call. This CDR3 spans 17 amino acids. Germline values: CDR1 SGDLS, CDR2 YYNGEE. The V gene lost 0 bases and the J gene lost 0 bases, with 10 bases spanning the gap. In DNA, the CDR3 is TGTGCCAGCAGCGTAGGGACGTGGAGCTCCTATAATTCACCCCTCCACTTT. Protein sequence: CASSVGTWSSYNSPLHF.